The 25 T cell receptor beta chains below come from one sample, sequenced in a study of shared clonotypes between healthy human individuals. The naive CD8 fraction comprised CD45RO-negative cells positively selected for CCR7 and excluded terminally differentiated effector memory CD45RA+ cells. The protocol was immunoSEQ multiplex PCR, while the TCRdb copy is restricted to in-frame clones and leaves out a portion. The sample yields about 2 million clones, about 95% seen once. Sample: naive CD8+ T cells sorted from blood. The source is a man aged 18 to 29 in good health.

The J gene is TRBJ2-1, the V gene TRBV7-9; D gene uncertain. Germline loops: CDR1 SEHNR, CDR2 FQNEAQ (reference sequence). The V end was cut by 6 bases, the J end by 0 bases, with 6 bases between. The CDR3 length is 13 residues. CDR3 in DNA: TGTGCCAGCAGGCCGGACTCCTACAATGAGCAGTTCTTC. Protein: CASRPDSYNEQFF.

Turning to this clone: This sample also contains other DNA sequences that code for the same CDR3. This chain links TRBV27 with TRBJ2-3; possibly TRBD2 for D (5 bases). Germline V gene lookup returns CDR1 MNHEY and CDR2 SMNVEV (reference sequence). Trimming took off 3 bases at V and 2 bases at J, with 9 bases between the two ends. The CDR3 has 14 amino acids. The CDR3 nucleotides read TGTGCCAGCAGTTTTACGGGGTCCACAGATACGCAGTATTTT. Amino acid sequence: CASSFTGSTDTQYF.

With respect to this clone: This sample also contains other DNA sequences that code for the same CDR3. The CDR3 region is CASSFRGLGTGELFF. In DNA, the CDR3 is TGTGCCAGCAGTTTCCGGGGGCTGGGCACCGGGGAGCTGTTTTTT. This chain joins TRBV28 and TRBJ2-2; TRBD1 or TRBD2 may be the D gene (6 bases each). The CDR3 consists of 15 residues. V was clipped by 3 bases and J by 4 bases, with 12 bases between them. Germline V gene data show CDR1 as MDHEN and CDR2 as SYDVKM.

The rearrangement joins TRBV5-1 to TRBJ2-7; D is ambiguous. V was clipped by 0 bases and J by 0 bases, with 7 bases between them. From germline, CDR1 is SGHRS and CDR2 YFSETQ. This CDR3 is 14 amino acids long. CDR3 in amino acids: CASSLALGSYEQYF. DNA for the CDR3: TGCGCCAGCAGCTTGGCTCTCGGCTCCTACGAGCAGTACTTC.

The sample holds a few counts of this clone. The chain carries TRBV7-8 and TRBJ2-1, with 8 bases lining up with TRBD2. The CDR3 contains 16 residues. Looked up from germline, CDR1 is SGHVS and CDR2 is FQNEAQ. The V segment lost 4 bases and the J segment 3 bases; nucleotides outside the gene matches: 8. Here the CDR3 DNA reads TGTGCCAGCAGCTCAATAGCGGGAATCTTCTACAATGAGCAGTTCTTC. This codes for CASSSIAGIFYNEQFF. The full variable domain, rest sourced from reference TRBV7-8 and TRBJ2-1, is GAGVSQSPRYKVAKRGQDVALRCDPISGHVSLFWYQQALGQGPEFLTYFQNEAQLDKSGLPSDRFFAERPEGSVSTLKIQRTQQEDSAVYLCASSSIAGIFYNEQFFGPGTRLTVL.

The V gene is TRBV28, the J gene TRBJ1-5, with a weak D call TRBD1 (6 bases). V lost 8 bases, J lost 4 bases, and 15 bases lay in between. Germline CDR1 and CDR2: MDHEN and SYDVKM. The CDR3 length is 14 residues. The DNA for the CDR3 is TGTGCCAGCGGCCTTAGGACAGCAAATCAGCCCCAGCATTTT. It encodes CASGLRTANQPQHF.

On this clone itself: This sample includes further DNA sequences coding for the same CDR3. The chain uses TRBV6-5 and TRBJ2-1; 8 bases map to TRBD1. The V and J ends lost 4 bases and 3 bases, in that order; junction bases with no gene match: 2. Looked up from germline, CDR1 is MNHEY and CDR2 is SVGAGI. The CDR3 loop spans 14 amino acids. The CDR3 here is CASSSGQGYNEQFF. The CDR3 bases are TGTGCCAGCAGTTCAGGACAGGGCTACAATGAGCAGTTCTTC.

This CDR3 is CASSLDGYGTDTQYF. CDR3 coding DNA: TGTGCCAGCAGTTTAGACGGGTACGGCACAGATACGCAGTATTTT. The V and J genes are TRBV27 and TRBJ2-3; D gene unclear. The CDR3 length is 15 residues. V lost 2 bases to trimming and J lost 1 base, with 10 bases between them. Germline CDR1 and CDR2: MNHEY and SMNVEV (reference sequence).

This rearrangement joins TRBV27 to TRBJ2-2, with TRBD1 matching 7 bases. Germline trimming cut 8 bases from V and 5 bases from J; bases unmatched to any gene: 11. Per germline, CDR1 MNHEY and CDR2 SMNVEV (reference sequence). The CDR3 totals 15 residues. The CDR3 nucleotides read TGTGCCAGCCGCTCCAGGGGGAGTGGGACCGGGGAGCTGTTTTTT. The encoded protein is CASRSRGSGTGELFF.

The chain uses TRBV7-2 and TRBJ2-1, with 7 positions matching TRBD1. CDR3 length: 16 residues. Trimming took 2 bases from V and 2 from J; bases not matched to a gene: 6. Germline lookup yields CDR1 SGHTA and CDR2 FQGNSA. In nucleotides, the CDR3 is TGTGCCAGCAGCTTACTTACAGGGGCGCCCTACAATGAGCAGTTCTTC. Translation gives CASSLLTGAPYNEQFF.

The chain couples TRBV10-3 to TRBJ2-1, with D perhaps TRBD1 (6 bases). CDR3 length equals 14 residues. Germline-derived CDR1 and CDR2 are ENHRY and SYGVKD. V lost 8 bases, J lost 9 bases, and 20 bases lay in between. The CDR3, as DNA: TGTGCCATCCTCGGTGTGGACAGCCAGGGTGAGCAGTTCTTC. It codes for CAILGVDSQGEQFF.

This chain joins TRBV6-5 and TRBJ1-6; D remains ambiguous. V dropped 6 bases and J dropped 7 bases, with 13 bases sitting between them. The V gene's germline CDR1 is MNHEY and CDR2 SVGAGI. The CDR3 is made up of 14 amino acids. The CDR3 coding sequence is TGTGCCAGCAGATACACTGAAGGGAATTCACCCCTCCACTTT. Residues: CASRYTEGNSPLHF.

This clone was recorded a few times. The chain carries TRBV6-5 and TRBJ2-7; maybe TRBD2 (6 bases). CDR1 is MNHEY and CDR2 is SVGAGI in the germline V gene. This CDR3 has 15 amino acids. V gave up 2 bases and J gave up 2 bases, with 13 bases separating them. The CDR3 loop is CASSYTGRLAYEQYF. In nucleotides, the CDR3 is TGTGCCAGCAGTTACACGGGGCGACTAGCCTACGAGCAGTACTTC.

The chain is built from TRBV7-8 and TRBJ1-6, with TRBD1 identical over 10 bases. J gave up 4 bases and V 5 bases, and 11 bases lay outside the gene matches. This CDR3 comprises 18 residues. Germline CDR1 SGHVS, CDR2 FQNEAQ. CDR3 amino acids: CASSLSTGGVVYNSPLHF. CDR3 DNA sequence: TGTGCCAGCAGCCTATCGACAGGGGGCGTTGTATATAATTCACCCCTCCACTTT.

The chain employs TRBV5-1 and TRBJ2-5; the match to TRBD1 covers 7 bases. Germline-derived CDR1 and CDR2 are SGHRS and YFSETQ. Germline trimming cut 4 bases from V and 5 bases from J; bases unmatched to any gene: 14. The CDR3 runs to 16 residues. The CDR3 sequence: CASSPRQGGTGETQYF. The CDR3 bases are TGCGCCAGCAGCCCAAGACAGGGTGGGACCGGGGAGACCCAGTACTTC. The variable domain in full, with the rest retrieved from reference TRBV5-1 and TRBJ2-5, is KAGVTQTPRYLIKTRGQQVTLSCSPISGHRSVSWYQQTPGQGLQFLFEYFSETQRNKGNFPGRFSGRQFSNSRSEMNVSTLELGDSALYLCASSPRQGGTGETQYFGPGTRLLVL.

V and J are TRBV7-9 and TRBJ2-7; D could derive from TRBD1 or TRBD2 (5 bases each). CDR1 and CDR2 (germline): SEHNR, FQNEAQ (reference sequence). There are 15 residues in the CDR3. V lost 3 bases and J lost 3, with 15 bases in between. CDR3 DNA sequence: TGTGCCAGCAGCTTGGTTCCGGGACCCAGCTACGAGCAGTACTTC. Protein: CASSLVPGPSYEQYF.

The rearrangement links TRBV4-1 to TRBJ2-7; 11 bases fit TRBD2. The CDR3 is 15 residues long. Germline values: CDR1 MGHRA, CDR2 YSYEKL. Trimming cost V 4 bases and J 3 bases; bases outside gene matches: 5. The CDR3 loop reads CASSLSGTSGYEQYF. The CDR3 region has the DNA TGCGCCAGCAGCCTTTCCGGGACTAGCGGCTACGAGCAGTACTTC.

This chain connects TRBV28 to TRBJ2-6, with D uncertain. This CDR3 comprises 16 residues. CDR1 and CDR2 (germline): MDHEN, SYDVKM. Between the trimmed V and J ends, which lost 6 bases and 0 bases, there was a span of 12 bases. The CDR3 loop reads CASRELRSSGANVLTF. Written as DNA, the CDR3 is TGTGCCAGCAGGGAGCTTCGTAGCTCTGGGGCCAACGTCCTGACTTTC.

The CDR3 loop reads CASRGTGDYEQYF. CDR3 in DNA: TGTGCCAGCAGAGGGACAGGGGACTACGAGCAGTACTTC. V usage is TRBV2 and J usage is TRBJ2-7; TRBD1 matches 10 bases. Trimming removed 6 bases from V and 3 bases from J; junction bases left unmatched: 2. Germline CDR1 SNHLY, CDR2 FYNNEI. The CDR3 has 13 residues.

The V and J genes are TRBV11-3 and TRBJ1-1; no clear D gene. From germline, CDR1 is SGHNT and CDR2 YENEEA. This CDR3 has 17 residues. V was shortened by 0 bases and J by 3 bases, with 17 bases between the two germline ends. The CDR3 DNA follows: TGTGCCAGCAGCTTAGATTGGAAGAGGGTATTTTACACTGAAGCTTTCTTT. It is translated as CASSLDWKRVFYTEAFF. The complete variable domain, with remaining parts taken from reference TRBV11-3 and TRBJ1-1, reads EAGVVQSPRYKIIEKKQPVAFWCNPISGHNTLYWYLQNLGQGPELLIRYENEEAVDDSQLPKDRFSAERLKGVDSTLKIQPAELGDSAVYLCASSLDWKRVFYTEAFFGQGTRLTVV.

This sequence joins TRBV4-2 and TRBJ2-2; tentative D call: TRBD2 (5 bases). This CDR3 has 12 residues. CDR1 is LGHNA and CDR2 is YNFKEQ in the germline V gene. V was shortened by 3 bases and J by 7 bases, with 6 bases between the two germline ends. CDR3 bases: TGTGCCAGCAGCCACGGAGGCGGGGAGCTGTTTTTT. It specifies CASSHGGGELFF.

V and J are TRBV23-1 and TRBJ1-3; weak D call: TRBD1 (6 bases). Being an ORF, TRBV23-1 has a function that is uncertain. This CDR3 spans 18 amino acids. The V end lost 4 bases, the J end lost 2 bases, and 21 bases lay between the germline ends. The CDR3 coding sequence is TGCGCCAGCAGTCGTAAAAAAGGACAGAGATTTGCTGGAAACACCATATATTTT. Protein: CASSRKKGQRFAGNTIYF.

This sequence joins TRBV6-1 and TRBJ1-6, with TRBD1 as a possible D gene (6 bases). The CDR3 is made up of 17 amino acids. Germline CDR1 MNHNS, CDR2 SASEGT. The V end was cut by 3 bases, the J end by 7 bases, with 19 bases between. CDR3 protein: CASSDIFLGQLNSPLHF. As DNA, the CDR3 is TGTGCCAGCAGTGATATCTTTCTCGGACAGTTAAATTCACCCCTCCACTTT.

The genes are TRBV6-5 and TRBJ2-5; 10 bases match TRBD2. This CDR3 region has 15 residues. J gave up 1 base and V 5 bases, and 4 bases lay outside the gene matches. Germline lookup yields CDR1 MNHEY and CDR2 SVGAGI. In DNA form, the CDR3 reads TGTGCCAGCAGTCTAGCGGGGGCCCTCCAAGAGACCCAGTACTTC. It yields the protein CASSLAGALQETQYF.

This chain joins TRBV19 and TRBJ1-2, with D unclear. The germline gives CDR1 LNHDA, CDR2 SQIVND (reference sequence). This CDR3 spans 13 amino acids. V lost 6 bases and J 4 bases, leaving 12 bases between the germline ends. The CDR3 sequence: CASRPSGSYGYTF. For the CDR3, the DNA is TGTGCCAGTAGACCCTCCGGGTCCTATGGCTACACCTTC.